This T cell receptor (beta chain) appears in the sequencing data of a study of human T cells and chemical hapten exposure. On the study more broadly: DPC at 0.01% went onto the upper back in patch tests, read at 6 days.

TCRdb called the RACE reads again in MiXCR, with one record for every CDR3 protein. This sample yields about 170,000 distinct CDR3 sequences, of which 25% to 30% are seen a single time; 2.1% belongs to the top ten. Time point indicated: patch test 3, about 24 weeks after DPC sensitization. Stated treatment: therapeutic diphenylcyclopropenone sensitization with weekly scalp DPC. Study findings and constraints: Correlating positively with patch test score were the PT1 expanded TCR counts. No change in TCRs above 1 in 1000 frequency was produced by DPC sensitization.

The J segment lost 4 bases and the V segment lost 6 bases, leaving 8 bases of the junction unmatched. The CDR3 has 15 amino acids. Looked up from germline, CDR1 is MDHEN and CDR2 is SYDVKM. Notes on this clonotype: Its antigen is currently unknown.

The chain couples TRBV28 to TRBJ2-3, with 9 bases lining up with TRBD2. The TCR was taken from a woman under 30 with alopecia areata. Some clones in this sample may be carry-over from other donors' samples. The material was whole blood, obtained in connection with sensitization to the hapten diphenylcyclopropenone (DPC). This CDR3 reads CASSRLAVSPDTQYF. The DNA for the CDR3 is TGTGCCAGCAGCCGACTAGCGGTTTCTCCAGATACGCAGTATTTT.